The clone carrying this T cell receptor beta chain occurred many times. Its antigen is unknown. Full-length variable regions came from constant-region reverse primers plus semi-nested Nested Universal Primer A PCR. MiXCR, applied by TCRdb to the 5' RACE reads, yields one record per CDR3 protein. The sample carries approximately 60,000 distinct CDR3 sequences, around a fifth recorded once. Study-wide points: Tumor memory CD4+ T cell TCR gene usage was found to cluster with blood and lymph node memory CD4+ cells and with lymph node naive CD4+ cells. Tumor Tregs overlapped most with tumor, then blood, naive CD4+ cells.

This clonotype originated in a female donor with breast cancer. The sequenced sample was memory CD4+ T cells sorted from a lymph node. Specified subset: memory CD4+ T cells, CD4+CD45RO+CD25-.

CDR3 DNA sequence: TGTGCCAGCAGCGTACTAGCGGGGTCCACAGATACGCAGTATTTT. This gives the protein CASSVLAGSTDTQYF. The chain employs TRBV7-8 and TRBJ2-3, with 10 bases aligning to TRBD2. V shed 5 bases, J shed 2 bases, and the junction held 4 bases outside the gene matches. Per the germline V gene, CDR1 is SGHVS and CDR2 is FQNEAQ. The CDR3 is made up of 15 amino acids.